Below, 29 T cell receptor beta chains from the same sample are listed, as sequenced in a study of cytomegalovirus exposure and HLA in healthy donors. The PCR had 60 Vbeta and 13 Jbeta primers. Sequencing used immunoSEQ multiplex PCR; TCRdb keeps in-frame clones, though not all of them. The sample's table shows 110,000 to 150,000 clones. Sequenced sample: PBMCs. These receptor sequences come from a man in his forties in good health and CMV-seronegative.

The chain couples TRBV11-3 to TRBJ2-5, with TRBD1 matching 9 bases. The germline V gene encodes CDR1 SGHNT and CDR2 YENEEA. This CDR3 is 14 amino acids long. V lost 3 bases and J lost 1; bases outside the gene matches: 0. The CDR3 DNA follows: TGTGCCAGCAGCTTGGGACAGGGCCAAGAGACCCAGTACTTC. Protein product: CASSLGQGQETQYF.

The chain recombines TRBV9 with TRBJ1-3, with TRBD1 as a possible D gene (5 bases). Germline CDR1 SGDLS, CDR2 YYNGEE. The CDR3 is made up of 15 amino acids. Trimming shortened V by 4 bases and J by 0 bases, and 11 bases separated the two germline ends. The CDR3 region is CASSPTQGSGNTIYF. As DNA, the CDR3 is TGTGCCAGCAGCCCGACTCAGGGCTCTGGAAACACCATATATTTT.

J is TRBJ2-5 and V is TRBV7-9; D is ambiguous. V gave up 6 bases and J gave up 5 bases, with 19 bases separating them. Per the germline V gene, CDR1 is SEHNR and CDR2 is FQNEAQ (reference sequence). The CDR3 runs to 15 residues. The CDR3 protein is CASSNGLLLEETQYF. In DNA form, the CDR3 reads TGTGCCAGCAGTAATGGCCTGCTCCTGGAGGAGACCCAGTACTTC.

The chain uses TRBV7-2 and TRBJ2-7; 7 bases are a match to TRBD1. The CDR3 contains 14 residues. Trimming at V came to 4 bases and at J to 2 bases, leaving 5 bases not matched to a gene. Germline V lookup: CDR1 SGHTA, CDR2 FQGNSA. CDR3 sequence: CASSSQQGAYEQYF. The DNA of the CDR3 is TGTGCCAGCAGCTCCCAGCAGGGGGCCTACGAGCAGTACTTC. The full variable domain, with the rest looked up from reference TRBV7-2 and TRBJ2-7, is GAGVSQSPSNKVTEKGKDVELRCDPISGHTALYWYRQSLGQGLEFLIYFQGNSAPDKSGLPSDRFSAERTGGSVSTLTIQRTQQEDSAVYLCASSSQQGAYEQYFGPGTRLTVT.

The gene calls are TRBV28 and TRBJ1-2, with TRBD1 identical over 7 bases. Germline-derived CDR1 and CDR2 are MDHEN and SYDVKM. Trimming took 6 bases from V and 0 from J; bases not matched to a gene: 4. The CDR3 is 14 residues long. CDR3 sequence (DNA): TGTGCCAGCAGAGGGACAGTTCCTAACTATGGCTACACCTTC. Translation gives CASRGTVPNYGYTF.

The chain employs TRBV5-1 and TRBJ2-7, with 8 bases lining up with TRBD1. The CDR3 totals 14 residues. V was clipped by 7 bases and J by 3 bases; unmatched bases: 9. Germline V gene data show CDR1 as SGHRS and CDR2 as YFSETQ. The CDR3 spells CASDRTGNFYEQYF. CDR3 bases: TGCGCCAGCGATCGGACAGGGAATTTCTACGAGCAGTACTTC.

The chain couples TRBV15 to TRBJ2-7; 12 bases line up with TRBD2. CDR1 and CDR2 (germline): LNHNV, YYDKDF (reference sequence). The ends lost 2 bases at V and 5 bases at J; junction bases unmatched: 7. CDR3 length: 16 amino acids. The CDR3 here is CATSRSGLAGWDEQYF. The DNA for the CDR3 is TGTGCCACCAGCAGATCCGGACTAGCGGGGTGGGACGAGCAGTACTTC.

The chain links TRBV6-5 to TRBJ1-1, with 7 bases identical to TRBD1. Trimming removed 4 bases from V and 1 base from J; junction bases left unmatched: 9. Germline lookup yields CDR1 MNHEY and CDR2 SVGAGI. This CDR3 is 16 amino acids long. CDR3 loop: CASSSGRGTSNTEAFF. In DNA, the CDR3 is TGTGCCAGCAGTTCGGGCAGGGGGACTTCGAACACTGAAGCTTTCTTT.

The chain has TRBV29-1 and TRBJ1-2; D uncertain. Germline assignment: CDR1 SQVTM and CDR2 ANQGSEA. This CDR3 comprises 12 residues. CDR3 region: CSARGVGGGYTF. The CDR3 coding sequence is TGCAGTGCCCGTGGTGTCGGAGGTGGCTACACCTTC. The whole variable domain, remainder taken from reference TRBV29-1 and TRBJ1-2, is SAVISQKPSRDICQRGTSLTIQCQVDSQVTMMFWYRQQPGQSLTLIATANQGSEATYESGFVIDKFPISRPNLTFSTLTVSNMSPEDSSIYLCSARGVGGGYTFGSGTRLTVV.

The chain joins TRBV29-1 to TRBJ1-2, with a weak D call TRBD1 (6 bases). The CDR3 sequence is 13 residues long. Germline CDR1 SQVTM, CDR2 ANQGSEA. V was trimmed by 4 bases and J by 4 bases, leaving 13 bases between them. CDR3: CSVGEDRTYGYTF. CDR3 nucleotide sequence: TGCAGCGTTGGAGAAGACAGGACCTATGGCTACACCTTC.

This chain links TRBV7-8 with TRBJ2-7; D may be TRBD1 (6 bases). CDR3 length equals 16 residues. Germline V CDR1 and CDR2: SGHVS, FQNEAQ. Between the trimmed V and J ends, which lost 1 base and 0 bases, there was a span of 13 bases. The CDR3 is CASSLVAGVTSYEQYF. The CDR3 DNA reads TGTGCCAGCAGCTTAGTCGCAGGGGTGACCTCCTACGAGCAGTACTTC.

This rearrangement joins TRBV6-6 to TRBJ1-2, with TRBD1 identical over 11 bases. The CDR3 loop spans 14 amino acids. The V gene end was trimmed by 5 bases and the J gene end by 4 bases; junction bases not matched to a gene: 3. Germline-derived CDR1 and CDR2 are MNHNY and SVGAGI (reference sequence). CDR3 protein: CASSGTGGPYGYTF. Written as DNA, the CDR3 is TGTGCCAGCAGTGGGACAGGGGGTCCCTATGGCTACACCTTC.

The chain couples TRBV7-2 to TRBJ1-3; possibly TRBD1 for D (6 bases). Germline V gene lookup returns CDR1 SGHTA and CDR2 FQGNSA. CDR3 length equals 15 residues. The V gene lost 3 bases and the J gene lost 0 bases, with 9 bases spanning the gap. The chain's CDR3 is CASSFGQSSGNTIYF. The CDR3 bases are TGTGCCAGCAGCTTCGGACAGAGCTCTGGAAACACCATATATTTT.

V is TRBV10-3 and J is TRBJ1-1, with 8 bases that match TRBD1. The CDR3 length is 14 residues. J lost 6 bases, V lost 4 bases, and 7 bases had no gene match. Per germline, CDR1 ENHRY and CDR2 SYGVKD. CDR3 residues: CAISGQGARAEAFF. The CDR3 region has the DNA TGTGCCATCAGTGGGCAGGGGGCGAGGGCTGAAGCTTTCTTT.

The rearrangement links TRBV13 to TRBJ2-1, with 10 bases identical to TRBD2. The length of the CDR3 is 15 residues. J was trimmed by 5 bases and V by 3 bases; bases with no gene match: 4. Germline V lookup: CDR1 PRHDT, CDR2 FYEKMQ (reference sequence). The CDR3 region is CASSFSSGGDNEQFF. In DNA form, the CDR3 reads TGTGCCAGCAGCTTTTCCAGCGGGGGGGACAATGAGCAGTTCTTC.

The chain uses TRBV28 and TRBJ1-5; 8 bases fit TRBD1. Germline loops: CDR1 MDHEN, CDR2 SYDVKM. J was trimmed by 0 bases and V by 6 bases; bases with no gene match: 10. CDR3 length: 17 residues. The CDR3 protein is CASSPVTGAVSNQPQHF. CDR3 bases: TGTGCCAGCAGCCCCGTGACAGGGGCCGTTAGCAATCAGCCCCAGCATTTT.

This chain connects TRBV14 to TRBJ1-1, with D possibly TRBD1 on 5 matching bases. Germline V gene data show CDR1 as SGHDN and CDR2 as FVKESK. The CDR3 consists of 13 residues. The ends were cut back, 6 bases at V and 0 bases at J, with 8 bases in the middle. The CDR3 region has the DNA TGTGCCAGCAGTGGGGGGATGAACACTGAAGCTTTCTTT. Translated: CASSGGMNTEAFF. The full variable domain, rest sourced from reference TRBV14 and TRBJ1-1, is EAGVTQFPSHSVIEKGQTVTLRCDPISGHDNLYWYRRVMGKEIKFLLHFVKESKQDESGMPNNRFLAERTGGTYSTLKVQPAELEDSGVYFCASSGGMNTEAFFGQGTRLTVV.

The chain employs TRBV21-1 and TRBJ1-2. TRBV21-1 constitutes a pseudogene. This CDR3 contains 12 residues. For the CDR3, the DNA is TGTGCCAGCAGCCCTATAGATTGTGGCTACACCTTC. This encodes CASSPIDCGYTF.

The J gene is TRBJ1-5, the V gene TRBV7-6; maybe TRBD1 (5 bases). CDR3 size: 15 residues. Germline V gene sequence: CDR1 SGHVS, CDR2 FNYEAQ. V shed 4 bases and J shed 5 bases, with 15 bases lying between them. The CDR3 loop reads CASSSLAGLDQPQHF. Written as DNA, the CDR3 is TGTGCCAGCAGCTCCTTAGCGGGACTCGATCAGCCCCAGCATTTT.

The rearrangement uses TRBV4-1 and TRBJ2-7; maybe TRBD1 (6 bases). V was shortened by 2 bases and J by 1 base, with 12 bases between the two germline ends. This CDR3 is 15 amino acids long. The V gene's germline CDR1 is MGHRA and CDR2 YSYEKL. CDR3 protein: CASSQTLGQSYEQYF. The CDR3 nucleotides read TGCGCCAGCAGCCAAACCCTTGGACAGTCCTACGAGCAGTACTTC.

V is TRBV9 and J is TRBJ1-1, with 7 bases matching TRBD1. This CDR3 region has 14 residues. The V gene's germline CDR1 is SGDLS and CDR2 YYNGEE. The V and J ends lost 4 bases and 2 bases, in that order; junction bases with no gene match: 5. CDR3 sequence reads: CASSLGTVNTEAFF. The CDR3, as DNA: TGTGCCAGCAGCCTCGGGACAGTTAACACTGAAGCTTTCTTT.

The rearrangement joins TRBV15 to TRBJ1-2, with TRBD1 as a possible D gene (5 bases). The germline CDR1 and CDR2 sequences are LNHNV and YYDKDF (reference sequence). The CDR3 is 15 residues long. Trimming stripped 5 bases from V and 2 bases from J, with 15 bases between. The CDR3 reads CATSLGLGKNYGYTF. The CDR3 nucleotides read TGTGCCACCAGCCTGGGGCTAGGGAAGAACTATGGCTACACCTTC. Looking up the rest from reference TRBV15 and TRBJ1-2 gives the full variable domain: DAMVIQNPRYQVTQFGKPVTLSCSQTLNHNVMYWYQQKSSQAPKLLFHYYDKDFNNEADTPDNFQSRRPNTSFCFLDIRSPGLGDTAMYLCATSLGLGKNYGYTFGSGTRLTVV.

The chain employs TRBV7-9 and TRBJ2-5; 7 nucleotides match TRBD1. CDR3 size: 16 residues. Germline V gives CDR1 SEHNR, CDR2 FQNEAQ (reference sequence). Trimming took 1 base from V and 4 from J; bases not matched to a gene: 9. CDR3 nucleotides: TGTGCCAGCAGCTTAGTCTCCAATACAGGGGCAGAGACCCAGTACTTC. Translation: CASSLVSNTGAETQYF.

The chain employs TRBV2 and TRBJ1-6; TRBD1 matches 7 bases. Germline V gene lookup returns CDR1 SNHLY and CDR2 FYNNEI. J gave up 9 bases and V 4 bases, and 12 bases lay outside the gene matches. The CDR3 is 16 residues long. CDR3 amino acids: CASSVLPGPGGSPLHF. As DNA, the CDR3 is TGTGCCAGCAGTGTACTTCCGGGACCAGGGGGTTCACCCCTCCACTTT.

The chain links TRBV11-2 to TRBJ2-2, with 9 bases lining up with TRBD2. Germline-derived CDR1 and CDR2 are SGHAT and FQNNGV. This CDR3 has 18 residues. V was pared by 4 bases and J by 1 base, with 10 bases of the junction left unmatched. The CDR3 DNA reads as TGTGCCAGCAGCTCCCTCGGCGGGGGGGCTTTGAACACCGGGGAGCTGTTTTTT. Residues: CASSSLGGGALNTGELFF.

The chain uses TRBV9 and TRBJ1-3, with no clear D. Germline values: CDR1 SGDLS, CDR2 YYNGEE. CDR3 length equals 15 residues. Trimming left V 3 bases short and J 1 base short, with 11 bases between. CDR3: CASSALGASGNTIYF. The CDR3 DNA follows: TGTGCCAGCAGCGCCCTAGGAGCTTCTGGAAACACCATATATTTT.

This chain connects TRBV19 to TRBJ1-1; 9 bases are shared with TRBD1. The CDR3 runs to 24 residues. Germline CDR1 and CDR2: LNHDA and SQIVND (reference sequence). V shed 4 bases, J shed 0 bases, and the junction held 30 bases outside the gene matches. The CDR3 reads CASSTGQGRSFTLSPSGVNTEAFF. CDR3 sequence (DNA): TGTGCCAGTAGTACGGGACAGGGTCGGAGTTTTACCTTGAGTCCCTCGGGAGTGAACACTGAAGCTTTCTTT.

The chain couples TRBV5-6 to TRBJ1-1; 7 positions agree with TRBD1. Trimming took 2 bases from V and 6 from J; bases not matched to a gene: 10. Germline V gene lookup returns CDR1 SGHDT and CDR2 YYEEEE. The CDR3 runs to 15 residues. Written as DNA, the CDR3 is TGTGCCAGCAGCTTCCTCGACAGGGCGAGGTCTGAAGCTTTCTTT. The encoded protein is CASSFLDRARSEAFF.

The chain joins TRBV14 to TRBJ1-6; 7 bases map to TRBD1. The CDR3 is 16 amino acids. In germline, CDR1 is SGHDN, CDR2 FVKESK. V shed 5 bases and J 4 bases; nucleotides not matched to a gene: 8. DNA of the CDR3: TGTGCCAGCAGCGTCCGGGACAGCCTTTATAATTCACCCCTCCACTTT. Translated, it gives CASSVRDSLYNSPLHF.